A selection of T cell receptor beta chains follows, all from one sample in a study of T cells in Graves' hyperthyroidism and ophthalmopathy. MiXCR was run by TCRdb on the multiplex PCR reads, yielding one entry per CDR3 protein. The profile shows approximately 150,000 distinct CDR3 sequences, 8% to 9.5% of them singletons. The sample taken for sequencing was blood. Receptors were obtained from a woman younger than 35 with Graves' hyperthyroidism that later progressed to Graves' ophthalmopathy. Each CDR3 is given with its conserved first and last residue. Fields, in order: D gene, clone size, V gene, J gene, CDR3 protein, CDR3 DNA. D genes are given only for firm matches. Expanded clones get a size class; other rows say once, few or many, or leave the size out.

D gene: -; clone size: few; V gene: TRBV9; J gene: TRBJ1-1; CDR3 protein: CASTPGGNTEAFF; CDR3 DNA: TGTGCCAGCACTCCGGGAGGGAACACTGAAGCTTTCTTT
D gene: -; clone size: many; V gene: TRBV7-8; J gene: TRBJ1-3; CDR3 protein: CASSRSSGNTIYF; CDR3 DNA: TGTGCCAGCAGCAGAAGCTCTGGAAACACCATATATTTT
D gene: -; clone size: many; V gene: TRBV2; J gene: TRBJ1-2; CDR3 protein: CASSDPGGYGYTF; CDR3 DNA: TGTGCCAGCAGTGACCCGGGGGGCTATGGCTACACCTTC
D gene: TRBD2; clone size: -; V gene: TRBV4-2; J gene: TRBJ2-3; CDR3 protein: CASSQVGLAEEGTDTQYF; CDR3 DNA: TGTGCCAGCAGCCAAGTAGGTCTAGCGGAGGAAGGCACAGATACGCAGTATTTT
D gene: TRBD1; clone size: many; V gene: TRBV30; J gene: TRBJ1-6; CDR3 protein: CAWSSNRGRGNSPLHF; CDR3 DNA: TGTGCCTGGAGTTCCAACAGGGGGCGAGGGAACTCACCCCTCCACTTT
D gene: -; clone size: many; V gene: TRBV19; J gene: TRBJ2-2; CDR3 protein: CASSIGGADTGELFF; CDR3 DNA: TGTGCCAGTAGTATAGGGGGGGCCGACACCGGGGAGCTGTTTTTT
D gene: -; clone size: -; V gene: TRBV13; J gene: TRBJ2-3; CDR3 protein: CASSSSLDTQYF; CDR3 DNA: TGTGCCAGCAGCTCTTCCTTAGATACGCAGTATTTT
D gene: -; clone size: many; V gene: TRBV20-1; J gene: TRBJ1-1; CDR3 protein: CSASALENTEAFF; CDR3 DNA: TGCAGTGCTAGCGCCCTTGAGAACACTGAAGCTTTCTTT
D gene: -; clone size: many; V gene: TRBV3-1; J gene: TRBJ2-7; CDR3 protein: CASSQSSDYVTYEQYF; CDR3 DNA: TGTGCCAGCAGCCAAAGCAGCGATTATGTCACCTACGAGCAGTACTTC
D gene: TRBD2; clone size: -; V gene: TRBV4-2; J gene: TRBJ2-1; CDR3 protein: CASTQAVAGGVVFDEQFF; CDR3 DNA: TGTGCCAGCACCCAGGCGGTAGCGGGAGGGGTTGTGTTCGATGAGCAGTTCTTC
D gene: TRBD1; clone size: many; V gene: TRBV19; J gene: TRBJ1-2; CDR3 protein: CASGSGGSGYTF; CDR3 DNA: TGTGCCAGTGGTTCAGGGGGAAGTGGCTACACCTTC
D gene: -; clone size: many; V gene: TRBV12-3/TRBV12-4; J gene: TRBJ1-1; CDR3 protein: CASRIYANTEAFF; CDR3 DNA: TGTGCCAGTAGGATTTATGCGAACACTGAAGCTTTCTTT
D gene: TRBD2; clone size: many; V gene: TRBV6-5; J gene: TRBJ2-3; CDR3 protein: CASSYSLGREAGDTQYF; CDR3 DNA: TGTGCCAGCAGTTACTCGTTGGGGCGGGAGGCAGGGGATACGCAGTATTTT
D gene: -; clone size: many; V gene: TRBV27; J gene: TRBJ2-1; CDR3 protein: CASSLDTPYNEQFF; CDR3 DNA: TGTGCCAGCAGTTTAGATACACCGTACAATGAGCAGTTCTTC
D gene: TRBD1; clone size: -; V gene: TRBV9; J gene: TRBJ2-6; CDR3 protein: CASSGYTRQGVRAGANVLTF; CDR3 DNA: TGTGCCAGCAGCGGGTATACTAGACAGGGAGTTCGAGCTGGGGCCAACGTCCTGACTTTC
D gene: TRBD2; clone size: many; V gene: TRBV3-1; J gene: TRBJ2-1; CDR3 protein: CASSPLADNEQFF; CDR3 DNA: TGTGCCAGCAGTCCACTAGCGGACAATGAGCAGTTCTTC
D gene: -; clone size: many; V gene: TRBV28; J gene: TRBJ2-3; CDR3 protein: CASSLLNTQYF; CDR3 DNA: TGTGCCAGCAGTCTGTTAAATACGCAGTATTTT
D gene: -; clone size: -; V gene: TRBV7-6; J gene: TRBJ2-2; CDR3 protein: CASSKPGSGSELVF; CDR3 DNA: TGTGCCAGCAGTAAACCCGGGTCGGGGTCGGAGCTGGTTTTT
D gene: -; clone size: many; V gene: TRBV7-9; J gene: TRBJ2-7; CDR3 protein: CASSLVVYEQYF; CDR3 DNA: TGTGCCAGCAGCTTAGTCGTCTACGAGCAGTACTTC
D gene: TRBD1; clone size: many; V gene: TRBV6-1; J gene: TRBJ2-5; CDR3 protein: CASSYGTGNSETQYF; CDR3 DNA: TGTGCCAGCAGTTATGGGACAGGGAATTCGGAGACCCAGTACTTC
D gene: -; clone size: many; V gene: TRBV7-8; J gene: TRBJ1-5; CDR3 protein: CASTPRERGNQPQHF; CDR3 DNA: TGTGCCAGCACCCCTCGGGAGCGAGGCAATCAGCCCCAGCATTTT
D gene: -; clone size: many; V gene: TRBV6-6; J gene: TRBJ1-1; CDR3 protein: CASSYSPYGMNTEAFF; CDR3 DNA: TGTGCCAGCAGTTACTCCCCCTATGGGATGAACACTGAAGCTTTCTTT
D gene: TRBD1; clone size: -; V gene: TRBV18; J gene: TRBJ2-5; CDR3 protein: CASSLRTGARETQYF; CDR3 DNA: TGTGCCAGCTCACTTCGTACAGGGGCCCGAGAGACCCAGTACTTC
D gene: TRBD1; clone size: many; V gene: TRBV5-6; J gene: TRBJ1-2; CDR3 protein: CASSFGTGVSGYTF; CDR3 DNA: TGTGCCAGCAGCTTCGGGACAGGGGTCTCTGGCTACACCTTC
D gene: TRBD2; clone size: many; V gene: TRBV11-3; J gene: TRBJ2-3; CDR3 protein: CASSFSKGGLAGGATDTQYF; CDR3 DNA: TGTGCCAGCAGCTTTTCGAAGGGAGGTTTAGCGGGAGGGGCCACAGATACGCAGTATTTT
D gene: TRBD1; clone size: -; V gene: TRBV20-1; J gene: TRBJ1-4; CDR3 protein: CSMVGGGEKLFF; CDR3 DNA: TGCAGTATGGTAGGGGGCGGCGAAAAACTGTTTTTT
D gene: TRBD1; clone size: many; V gene: TRBV2; J gene: TRBJ1-6; CDR3 protein: CASAYLPTYGTENSPLHF; CDR3 DNA: TGTGCCAGCGCCTACCTTCCAACCTACGGGACAGAGAATTCACCCCTCCACTTT
D gene: -; clone size: -; V gene: TRBV2; J gene: TRBJ1-1; CDR3 protein: CASSLYTEAFF; CDR3 DNA: TGTGCCTCCTCGCTCTACACTGAAGCTTTCTTT
D gene: TRBD2; clone size: many; V gene: TRBV6-2/TRBV6-3; J gene: TRBJ2-1; CDR3 protein: CASSWASGSSFSYNEQFF; CDR3 DNA: TGTGCCAGCAGTTGGGCTAGCGGATCTTCGTTCTCCTACAATGAGCAGTTCTTC
D gene: TRBD2; clone size: many; V gene: TRBV7-3; J gene: TRBJ2-1; CDR3 protein: CASSLSEISGLAGIYNEQFF; CDR3 DNA: TGTGCCAGCAGCTTAAGCGAAATTTCGGGACTAGCGGGAATTTACAATGAGCAGTTCTTC
D gene: -; clone size: -; V gene: TRBV6-5; J gene: TRBJ2-7; CDR3 protein: CASSYGAGEQYF; CDR3 DNA: TGTGCCAGCAGTTACGGGGCAGGGGAGCAGTACTTC
D gene: -; clone size: many; V gene: TRBV19; J gene: TRBJ1-5; CDR3 protein: CASSILRGRVAPAQHF; CDR3 DNA: TGTGCCAGTAGTATACTACGGGGAAGGGTAGCCCCAGCCCAGCATTTT
D gene: TRBD1; clone size: -; V gene: TRBV4-1; J gene: TRBJ1-3; CDR3 protein: CASSVGRQGPSSGNTIYF; CDR3 DNA: TGCGCCAGCAGCGTGGGAAGACAGGGGCCGAGCTCTGGAAACACCATATATTTT
D gene: TRBD1; clone size: many; V gene: TRBV15; J gene: TRBJ1-2; CDR3 protein: CATSRGGSTGRSGYTF; CDR3 DNA: TGTGCCACCAGCAGGGGAGGGTCGACAGGGCGATCTGGCTACACCTTC
D gene: -; clone size: many; V gene: TRBV28; J gene: TRBJ1-4; CDR3 protein: CASSLFRTSYEKLFF; CDR3 DNA: TGTGCCAGCAGTCTCTTCCGGACTTCCTATGAAAAACTGTTTTTT
D gene: TRBD1; clone size: many; V gene: TRBV7-9; J gene: TRBJ2-2; CDR3 protein: CASSLGQSGELFF; CDR3 DNA: TGTGCCAGCAGCTTGGGACAGAGCGGGGAGCTGTTTTTT
D gene: -; clone size: many; V gene: TRBV11-2; J gene: TRBJ1-4; CDR3 protein: CASSQAGTTNEKLFF; CDR3 DNA: TGTGCCAGCAGCCAAGCGGGAACCACTAATGAAAAACTGTTTTTT
D gene: TRBD1; clone size: many; V gene: TRBV2; J gene: TRBJ1-2; CDR3 protein: CASRGDRAYGYTF; CDR3 DNA: TGTGCCAGCAGGGGGGACAGGGCCTATGGCTACACCTTC
D gene: TRBD1; clone size: -; V gene: TRBV6-1; J gene: TRBJ2-3; CDR3 protein: CASSAGQGGTDTQYF; CDR3 DNA: TGTGCCAGCAGTGCGGGACAGGGGGGCACAGATACGCAGTATTTT
D gene: TRBD1; clone size: many; V gene: TRBV30; J gene: TRBJ1-1; CDR3 protein: CAWSNRGRSTEAFF; CDR3 DNA: TGTGCCTGGAGTAATAGGGGGCGAAGCACTGAAGCTTTCTTT
D gene: -; clone size: many; V gene: TRBV7-2; J gene: TRBJ1-1; CDR3 protein: CASSPFSTGHDPPTEAFF; CDR3 DNA: TGTGCCAGCAGCCCTTTTTCGACAGGCCATGACCCCCCCACTGAAGCTTTCTTT
D gene: -; clone size: many; V gene: TRBV7-2; J gene: TRBJ2-7; CDR3 protein: CASSPRQDAMKYEQYF; CDR3 DNA: TGTGCCAGCAGCCCACGACAGGATGCGATGAAGTACGAGCAGTACTTC
D gene: -; clone size: many; V gene: TRBV11-2; J gene: TRBJ2-3; CDR3 protein: CASSTDRSNTDTQYF; CDR3 DNA: TGTGCCAGCAGCACGGACAGATCGAACACAGATACGCAGTATTTT
D gene: TRBD1; clone size: many; V gene: TRBV20-1; J gene: TRBJ1-2; CDR3 protein: CSARATRDRGRRNYGYTF; CDR3 DNA: TGCAGTGCTAGAGCCACCCGGGACAGGGGACGGCGTAACTATGGCTACACCTTC
D gene: -; clone size: few; V gene: TRBV30; J gene: TRBJ1-5; CDR3 protein: CAWSVFAERGQPQHF; CDR3 DNA: TGTGCCTGGAGTGTATTTGCAGAGAGGGGTCAGCCCCAGCATTTT
D gene: -; clone size: -; V gene: TRBV12-3/TRBV12-4; J gene: TRBJ1-2; CDR3 protein: CASTPDLAGPYGYTF; CDR3 DNA: TGTGCCAGCACCCCAGACCTAGCAGGTCCGTATGGCTACACCTTC
D gene: -; clone size: many; V gene: TRBV15; J gene: TRBJ2-2; CDR3 protein: CATSRDLDSSITGELFF; CDR3 DNA: TGTGCCACCAGCAGAGATCTGGACAGTTCAATCACCGGGGAGCTGTTTTTT
D gene: TRBD2; clone size: many; V gene: TRBV5-1; J gene: TRBJ2-3; CDR3 protein: CASSQRSGITDTQYF; CDR3 DNA: TGCGCCAGCAGCCAGCGGAGCGGGATTACAGATACGCAGTATTTT
D gene: -; clone size: -; V gene: TRBV7-6; J gene: TRBJ2-7; CDR3 protein: CASSLAVTSHEQYF; CDR3 DNA: TGTGCCAGCAGCTTAGCGGTCACTTCGCACGAGCAGTACTTC
D gene: -; clone size: many; V gene: TRBV7-9; J gene: TRBJ2-7; CDR3 protein: CASSLVRQVEYEQYF; CDR3 DNA: TGTGCCAGCAGCTTAGTTCGACAGGTGGAATACGAGCAGTACTTC
D gene: -; clone size: many; V gene: TRBV2; J gene: TRBJ1-5; CDR3 protein: CASSEARGYGNQPQHF; CDR3 DNA: TGTGCCAGCAGTGAAGCGAGGGGGTACGGCAATCAGCCCCAGCATTTT
D gene: TRBD1; clone size: many; V gene: TRBV6-2/TRBV6-3; J gene: TRBJ2-7; CDR3 protein: CASRHRDRGYEQYF; CDR3 DNA: TGTGCCAGCAGGCACCGGGACAGGGGATACGAGCAGTACTTC
D gene: -; clone size: -; V gene: TRBV28; J gene: TRBJ1-4; CDR3 protein: CASSTSIKGGSREKLFF; CDR3 DNA: TGTGCCAGCAGTACATCGATAAAGGGGGGTTCTAGAGAAAAACTGTTTTTT
D gene: -; clone size: few; V gene: TRBV20-1; J gene: TRBJ2-7; CDR3 protein: CSARAGGHEQYF; CDR3 DNA: TGCAGTGCTAGAGCGGGGGGCCACGAGCAGTACTTC
D gene: TRBD1; clone size: many; V gene: TRBV6-6; J gene: TRBJ2-1; CDR3 protein: CASSYSRGTPYNEQFF; CDR3 DNA: TGTGCCAGCAGTTACTCCAGGGGGACCCCCTACAATGAGCAGTTCTTC
D gene: TRBD2; clone size: many; V gene: TRBV20-1; J gene: TRBJ2-3; CDR3 protein: CSALGPRGGAGTDTQYF; CDR3 DNA: TGCAGTGCTTTAGGCCCTCGCGGGGGGGCAGGCACAGATACGCAGTATTTT
D gene: -; clone size: many; V gene: TRBV28; J gene: TRBJ1-5; CDR3 protein: CASTSRAYSNQPQHF; CDR3 DNA: TGTGCCAGCACCAGCAGGGCCTATAGCAATCAGCCCCAGCATTTT
D gene: -; clone size: many; V gene: TRBV5-6; J gene: TRBJ2-7; CDR3 protein: CASSFRTGHLAYEQYF; CDR3 DNA: TGTGCCAGCAGCTTCCGTACGGGACACCTGGCCTACGAGCAGTACTTC